Following are 8 T cell receptor beta chains from one sample sequenced in a study of CD8 T cells in ankylosing spondylitis. Whole-study findings and limits: A motif of under ten highly homologous TCR beta variants was seen as apparently characteristic of ankylosing spondylitis blood.

From the 5' RACE reads, TCRdb called clonotypes with MiXCR, one entry per CDR3 protein. The sample has around 490,000 distinct CDR3 sequences, approximately 5.3% seen once. These receptors lack a known antigen. The sample consisted of blood, either unsorted or a sorted T cell fraction (not recorded which). The receptors were gathered from a male donor with ankylosing spondylitis.

This clonotype has a count of ten or more. The chain combines TRBV11-1 with TRBJ2-3; 12 bases are a match to TRBD2. The V segment lost 5 bases and the J segment 3 bases; nucleotides outside the gene matches: 12. The germline V gene has CDR1 SGHAT and CDR2 FQDESV (reference sequence). The CDR3 length is 18 residues. CDR3 loop: CASSRRLAGVGETDTQYF. Here the CDR3 DNA reads TGTGCCAGCAGCCGAAGACTAGCGGGAGTGGGGGAGACAGATACGCAGTATTTT.

This clonotype was observed at least ten times. The genes are TRBV4-3 and TRBJ1-4; 8 bases are a match to TRBD1. There are 15 residues in the CDR3. Germline-derived CDR1 and CDR2 are LGHNA and YSLEER. The trim removed 0 bases at V and 7 bases at J, leaving 4 bases unmatched. This CDR3 is CASSQDHRGGEKLFF. For the CDR3, the DNA is TGCGCCAGCAGCCAAGACCACAGGGGGGGTGAAAAACTGTTTTTT.

This clonotype was picked up many times. The chain employs TRBV18 and TRBJ2-5; TRBD2 agrees at 13 bases. Germline CDR1 reads KGHSH; CDR2 reads LQKENI. The CDR3 contains 15 residues. V lost 4 bases and J lost 4; bases outside the gene matches: 3. This CDR3 is CASSHGLAGVETQYF. The CDR3 DNA follows: TGTGCCAGCTCACACGGACTAGCGGGAGTAGAGACCCAGTACTTC.

This clonotype was counted many times. The chain links TRBV20-1 to TRBJ2-3, with a possible D match to TRBD2 (7 bases). The germline V and J ends were trimmed by 5 bases and 0 bases, with 24 bases remaining between them. CDR1 and CDR2 from the germline V gene are DFQATT and SNEGSKA (reference sequence). The CDR3 is 18 amino acids. CDR3 in DNA: TGCAGTGCTTATTCTACCGGGACACGGGAGGCTAGCACAGATACGCAGTATTTT. This sequence encodes CSAYSTGTREASTDTQYF.

In its sample, this clonotype was seen many times. The V gene is TRBV30, the J gene TRBJ2-5; D perhaps matches TRBD2 (7 bases). Germline V CDR1 and CDR2: GTSNPN, SVGIG (reference sequence). CDR3 length: 13 amino acids. Trimming left V 6 bases short and J 4 bases short, with 15 bases between. The CDR3 nucleotides are TGTGCCTGTACTATTGGGGGGGCAGAGACCCAGTACTTC. Amino acids: CACTIGGAETQYF.

The table lists this clonotype with many counts. This sequence joins TRBV4-3 and TRBJ2-7; D ambiguous. The CDR3 is 14 residues long. Trimming took off 1 base at V and 0 bases at J, with 7 bases between the two ends. Germline CDR1 LGHNA, CDR2 YSLEER. The CDR3 spells CASSQVRYSYEQYF. In DNA, the CDR3 is TGCGCCAGCAGCCAAGTTCGGTACTCCTACGAGCAGTACTTC.

The table lists this clonotype with many counts. The CDR3 sequence: CATTPGARGGYTF. The DNA of the CDR3 is TGTGCCACAACCCCGGGGGCGAGGGGTGGCTACACCTTC. The rearrangement uses TRBV7-2 and TRBJ1-2; maybe TRBD1 (6 bases). Germline V CDR1 and CDR2: SGHTA, FQGNSA. The CDR3 runs to 13 residues. Trimming left V 10 bases short and J 7 bases short, with 19 bases between.

This clonotype was counted ten times or more. This rearrangement joins TRBV7-2 to TRBJ2-1; D unclear. Trimming left V 3 bases short and J 5 bases short, with 5 bases between. Germline loops: CDR1 SGHTA, CDR2 FQGNSA. The CDR3 runs 12 residues. CDR3 residues: CASSLVDNEQFF. CDR3 DNA: TGTGCCAGCAGCTTGGTCGACAATGAGCAGTTCTTC.